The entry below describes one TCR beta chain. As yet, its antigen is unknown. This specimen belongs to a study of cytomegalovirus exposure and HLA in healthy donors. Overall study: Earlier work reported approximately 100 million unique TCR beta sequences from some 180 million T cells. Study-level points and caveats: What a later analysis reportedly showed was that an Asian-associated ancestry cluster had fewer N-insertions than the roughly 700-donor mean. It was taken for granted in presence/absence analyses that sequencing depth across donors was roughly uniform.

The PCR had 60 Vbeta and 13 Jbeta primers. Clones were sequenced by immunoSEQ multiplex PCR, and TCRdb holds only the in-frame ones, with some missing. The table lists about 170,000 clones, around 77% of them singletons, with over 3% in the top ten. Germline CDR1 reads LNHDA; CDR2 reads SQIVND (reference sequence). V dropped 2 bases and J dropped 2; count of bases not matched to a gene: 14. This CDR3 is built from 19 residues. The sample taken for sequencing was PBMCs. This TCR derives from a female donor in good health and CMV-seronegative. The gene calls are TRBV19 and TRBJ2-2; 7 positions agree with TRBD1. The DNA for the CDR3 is TGTGCCAGTAGTATAAGAATGGGTGCCGGGACAGAAAACACCGGGGAGCTGTTTTTT. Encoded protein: CASSIRMGAGTENTGELFF.